This T cell receptor (beta chain) was found in a study of type 1 regulatory T cells. TCRdb used MiXCR to reprocess the reads, holding one entry per CDR3 protein. The sample contains 60,000 to 80,000 distinct CDR3 sequences, approximately 64% of which appear only once. Concerning this clonotype: The antigen remains unidentified.

The sequencing input was cultured T cells, either the whole culture or a sorted T cell fraction (not recorded which). Subset given: Tr1-enriched cell product generated in vitro against host alloantigens. The TCR originated in a human donor in good health.

Here the CDR3 reads CASRERGRDTQYF. The CDR3 DNA reads as TGTGCCAGCAGGGAGCGGGGACGGGATACGCAGTATTTT. This chain links TRBV27 with TRBJ2-3, with 7 bases aligning to TRBD2. The germline gives CDR1 MNHEY, CDR2 SMNVEV (reference sequence). V lost 6 bases and J lost 6; bases outside the gene matches: 6. This CDR3 region has 13 residues.